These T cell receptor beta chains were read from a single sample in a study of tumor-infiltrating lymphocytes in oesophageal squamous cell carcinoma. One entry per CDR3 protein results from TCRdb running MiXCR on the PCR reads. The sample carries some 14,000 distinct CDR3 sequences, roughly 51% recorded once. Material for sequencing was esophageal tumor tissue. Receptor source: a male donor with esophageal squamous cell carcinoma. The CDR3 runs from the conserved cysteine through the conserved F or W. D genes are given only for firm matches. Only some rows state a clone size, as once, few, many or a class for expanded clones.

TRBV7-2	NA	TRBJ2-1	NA	CASSSLNEQFF	TGTGCCAGCAGCTCTCTCAATGAGCAGTTCTTC
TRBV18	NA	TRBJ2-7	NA	CASSPGERTGELYF	TGTGCCAGCTCACCAGGGGAAAGGACCGGGGAGCTGTATTTT
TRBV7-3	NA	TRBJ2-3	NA	CASSGSGGVFDTQYF	TGTGCCAGCAGCGGGTCCGGTGGGGTGTTTGATACGCAGTATTTT
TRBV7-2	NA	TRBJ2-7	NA	CASSFPLRRSYEQYF	TGTGCCAGCAGCTTCCCCTTGCGCCGGTCCTACGAGCAGTACTTC
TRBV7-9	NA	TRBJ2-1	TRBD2	CASSLEWREGEQFF	TGTGCCAGCAGCTTAGAGTGGCGGGAGGGTGAGCAGTTCTTC
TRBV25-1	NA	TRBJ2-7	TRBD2	CASSNPGGGAPYEQYF	TGTGCCAGCAGTAACCCGGGAGGAGGGGCTCCCTACGAGCAGTACTTC
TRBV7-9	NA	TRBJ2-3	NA	CASSLGPRAQYF	TGTGCCAGCAGCTTAGGGCCCAGAGCGCAGTATTTT
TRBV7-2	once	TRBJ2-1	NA	CASSAYGSYNEQFF	TGTGCCAGCAGCGCATACGGATCCTACAATGAGCAGTTCTTC
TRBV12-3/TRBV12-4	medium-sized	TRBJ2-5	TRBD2	CASTMGLAGGETQYF	TGTGCCAGCACTATGGGACTAGCGGGAGGAGAGACCCAGTACTTC
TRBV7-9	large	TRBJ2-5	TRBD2	CASSLTGTRETQYF	TGTGCCAGCAGCCTTACAGGGACTAGAGAGACCCAGTACTTC
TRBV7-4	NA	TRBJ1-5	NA	CASSPDLWDQPQHF	TGTGCCAGCAGCCCTGATCTGTGGGATCAGCCCCAGCATTTT
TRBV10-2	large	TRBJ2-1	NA	CASSESQGWYNEQFF	TGCGCCAGCAGTGAATCGCAGGGATGGTACAATGAGCAGTTCTTC
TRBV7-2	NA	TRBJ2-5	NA	CASSSLTGRSQETQYF	TGTGCCAGCAGCTCGCTTACGGGACGCTCGCAAGAGACCCAGTACTTC
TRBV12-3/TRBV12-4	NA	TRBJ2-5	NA	CASSPTRLYNEQYF	TGTGCCAGCAGTCCGACGCGACTTTACAATGAGCAGTACTTC
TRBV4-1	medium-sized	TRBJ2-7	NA	CASSQELKPYEQYF	TGCGCCAGCAGCCAAGAATTGAAACCCTACGAGCAGTACTTC
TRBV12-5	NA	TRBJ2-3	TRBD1	CASGDRTGTQYF	TGTGCTAGTGGTGACCGGACAGGGACGCAGTATTTT
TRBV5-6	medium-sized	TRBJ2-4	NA	CASSSRDVRSIQYF	TGTGCCAGCAGCTCCCGGGACGTACGTAGCATTCAGTACTTC
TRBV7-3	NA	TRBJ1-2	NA	CASRSTPSVDYGYTF	TGTGCCAGCAGGTCGACCCCCTCGGTCGACTATGGCTACACCTTC
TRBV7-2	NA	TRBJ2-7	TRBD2	CASSRGGRSYEQYF	TGTGCCAGCAGCCGCGGGGGGAGGTCCTACGAGCAGTACTTC
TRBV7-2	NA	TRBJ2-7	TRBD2	CASSPRVQSLAGGQYNEQYF	TGTGCCAGCAGCCCTAGGGTACAATCATTAGCGGGGGGGCAGTACAATGAGCAGTACTTC
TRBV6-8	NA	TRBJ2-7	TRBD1	CASTRQGNEQYF	TGTGCCAGCACCAGACAGGGCAACGAGCAGTACTTC
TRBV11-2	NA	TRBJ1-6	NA	CANSSSGLAHEQYF	TGTGCCAACAGCTCCTCAGGACTAGCTCACGAGCAGTACTTT
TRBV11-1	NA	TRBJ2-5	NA	CASSLGTAQETQYF	TGTGCCAGCAGCTTAGGGACAGCCCAAGAGACCCAGTACTTC